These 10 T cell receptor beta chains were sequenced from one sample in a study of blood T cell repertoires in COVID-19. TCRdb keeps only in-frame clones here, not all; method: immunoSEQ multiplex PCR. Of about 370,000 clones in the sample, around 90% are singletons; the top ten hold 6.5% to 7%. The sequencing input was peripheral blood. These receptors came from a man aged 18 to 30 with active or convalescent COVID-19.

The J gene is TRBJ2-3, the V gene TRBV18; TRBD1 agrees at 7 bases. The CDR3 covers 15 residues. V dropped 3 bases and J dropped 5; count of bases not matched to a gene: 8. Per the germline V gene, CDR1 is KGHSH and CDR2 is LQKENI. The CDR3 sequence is CASSPGQPVRDTQYF. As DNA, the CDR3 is TGTGCCAGCTCACCGGGACAGCCGGTACGAGATACGCAGTATTTT. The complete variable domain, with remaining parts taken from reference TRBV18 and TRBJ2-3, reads NAGVMQNPRHLVRRRGQEARLRCSPMKGHSHVYWYRQLPEEGLKFMVYLQKENIIDESGMPKERFSAEFPKEGPSILRIQQVVRGDSAAYFCASSPGQPVRDTQYFGPGTRLTVL.

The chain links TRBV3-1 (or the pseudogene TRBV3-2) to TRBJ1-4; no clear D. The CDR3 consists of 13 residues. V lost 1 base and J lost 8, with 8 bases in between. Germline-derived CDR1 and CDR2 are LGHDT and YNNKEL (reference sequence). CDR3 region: CASSQVRGEKLFF. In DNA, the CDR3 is TGTGCCAGCAGCCAAGTTAGAGGAGAAAAACTGTTTTTT.

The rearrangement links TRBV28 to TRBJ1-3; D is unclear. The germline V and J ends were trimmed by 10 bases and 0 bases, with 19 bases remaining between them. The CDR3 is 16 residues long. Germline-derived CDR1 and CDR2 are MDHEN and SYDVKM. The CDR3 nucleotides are TGTGCCACCTCGGGAAGGGAACGGTCCTCTGGAAACACCATATATTTT. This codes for CATSGRERSSGNTIYF.

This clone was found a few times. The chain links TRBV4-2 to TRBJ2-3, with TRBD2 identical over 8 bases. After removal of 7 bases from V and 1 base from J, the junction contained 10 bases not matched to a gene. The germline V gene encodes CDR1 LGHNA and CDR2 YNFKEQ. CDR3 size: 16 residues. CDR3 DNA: TGTGCCAGCACCCTCTCCGAGGGACTAGGCACAGATACGCAGTATTTT. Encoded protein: CASTLSEGLGTDTQYF.

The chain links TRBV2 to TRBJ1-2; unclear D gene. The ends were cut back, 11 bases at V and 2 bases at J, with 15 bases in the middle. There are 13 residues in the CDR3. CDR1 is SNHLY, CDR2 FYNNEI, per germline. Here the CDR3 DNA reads TGTGCCGGTCGGCGGGGTGAAAACTATGGCTACACCTTC. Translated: CAGRRGENYGYTF. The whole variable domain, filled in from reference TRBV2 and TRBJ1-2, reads EPEVTQTPSHQVTQMGQEVILRCVPISNHLYFYWYRQILGQKVEFLVSFYNNEISEKSEIFDDQFSVERPDGSNFTLKIRSTKLEDSAMYFCAGRRGENYGYTFGSGTRLTVV.

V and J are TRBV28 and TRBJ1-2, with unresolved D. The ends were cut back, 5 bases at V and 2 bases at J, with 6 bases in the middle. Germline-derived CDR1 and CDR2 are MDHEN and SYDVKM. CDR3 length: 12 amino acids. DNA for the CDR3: TGTGCCAGCAGTCCTTTCAACTATGGCTACACCTTC. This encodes CASSPFNYGYTF.

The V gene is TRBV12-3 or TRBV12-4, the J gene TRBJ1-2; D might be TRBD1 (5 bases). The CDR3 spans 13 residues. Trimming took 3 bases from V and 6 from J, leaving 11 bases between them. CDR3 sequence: CASSFGGGDGYTF. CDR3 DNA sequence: TGTGCCAGCAGTTTTGGGGGAGGGGATGGCTACACCTTC.

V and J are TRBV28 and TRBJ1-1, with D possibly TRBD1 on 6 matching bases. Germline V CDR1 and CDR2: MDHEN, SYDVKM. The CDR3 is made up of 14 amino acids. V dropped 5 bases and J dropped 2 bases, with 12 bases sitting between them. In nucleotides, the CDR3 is TGTGCCAGCAGTGGAGGGGGGGTAAACACTGAAGCTTTCTTT. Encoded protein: CASSGGGVNTEAFF.

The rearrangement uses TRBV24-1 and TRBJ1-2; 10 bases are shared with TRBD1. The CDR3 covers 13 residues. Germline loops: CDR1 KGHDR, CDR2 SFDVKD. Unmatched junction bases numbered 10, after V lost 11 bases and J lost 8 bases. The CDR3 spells CAISSGQGLGYTF. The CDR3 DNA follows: TGTGCCATCTCCTCGGGACAGGGGTTGGGCTACACCTTC.

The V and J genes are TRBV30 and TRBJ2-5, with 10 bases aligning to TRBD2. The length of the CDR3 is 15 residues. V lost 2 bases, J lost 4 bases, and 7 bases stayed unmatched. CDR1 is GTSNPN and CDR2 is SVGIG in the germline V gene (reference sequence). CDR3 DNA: TGTGCCTGGAGTTTTATAGCGGGAGGAGCAGAGACCCAGTACTTC. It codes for CAWSFIAGGAETQYF.